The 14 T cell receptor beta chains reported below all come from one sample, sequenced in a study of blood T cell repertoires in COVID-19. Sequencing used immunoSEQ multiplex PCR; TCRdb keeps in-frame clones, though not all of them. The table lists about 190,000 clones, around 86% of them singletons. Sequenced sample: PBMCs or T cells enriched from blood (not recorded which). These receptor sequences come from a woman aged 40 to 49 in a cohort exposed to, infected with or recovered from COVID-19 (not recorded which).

CDR3 sequence: CASSLEGGPPDTQYF. CDR3 DNA sequence: TGTGCCAGCAGCTTGGAGGGGGGGCCCCCAGATACGCAGTATTTT. This chain joins TRBV9 and TRBJ2-3, with D possibly TRBD2 on 7 matching bases. The CDR3 runs 15 residues. V shed 4 bases and J shed 4 bases, with 16 bases lying between them. From germline, CDR1 is SGDLS and CDR2 YYNGEE.

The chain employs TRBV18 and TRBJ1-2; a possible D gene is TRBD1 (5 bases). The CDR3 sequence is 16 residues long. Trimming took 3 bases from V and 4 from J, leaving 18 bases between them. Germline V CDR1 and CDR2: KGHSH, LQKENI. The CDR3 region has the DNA TGTGCCAGCTCACCTTTCCGGGACTCCGACGCCTATGGCTACACCTTC. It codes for CASSPFRDSDAYGYTF.

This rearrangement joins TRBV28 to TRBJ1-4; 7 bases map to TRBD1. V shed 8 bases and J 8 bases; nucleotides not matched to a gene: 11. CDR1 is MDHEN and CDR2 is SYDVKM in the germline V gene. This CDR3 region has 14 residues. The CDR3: CASLDRSQGEKLFF. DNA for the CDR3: TGTGCCAGCTTGGACAGGTCCCAGGGGGAAAAACTGTTTTTT. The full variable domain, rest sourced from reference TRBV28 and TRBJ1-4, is DVKVTQSSRYLVKRTGEKVFLECVQDMDHENMFWYRQDPGLGLRLIYFSYDVKMKEKGDIPEGYSVSREKKERFSLILESASTNQTSMYLCASLDRSQGEKLFFGSGTQLSVL.

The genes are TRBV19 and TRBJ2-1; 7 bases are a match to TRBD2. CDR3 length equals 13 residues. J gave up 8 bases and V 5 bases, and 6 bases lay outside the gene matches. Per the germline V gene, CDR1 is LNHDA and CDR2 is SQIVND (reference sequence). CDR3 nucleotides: TGTGCCAGTAGTCCCGGGACTATCGATGAGCAGTTCTTC. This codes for CASSPGTIDEQFF.

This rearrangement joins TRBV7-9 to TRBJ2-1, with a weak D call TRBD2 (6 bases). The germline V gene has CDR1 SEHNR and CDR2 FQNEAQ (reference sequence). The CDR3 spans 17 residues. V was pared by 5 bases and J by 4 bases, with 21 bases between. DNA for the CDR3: TGTGCCAGCAGCCCCCAGGCGGGATACACTTCTTACAATGAGCAGTTCTTC. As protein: CASSPQAGYTSYNEQFF.

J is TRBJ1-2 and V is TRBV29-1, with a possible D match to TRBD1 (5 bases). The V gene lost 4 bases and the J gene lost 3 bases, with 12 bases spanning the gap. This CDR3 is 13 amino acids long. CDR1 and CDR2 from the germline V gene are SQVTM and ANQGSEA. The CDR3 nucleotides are TGCAGCGTTGGACCGGACAACGACTATGGCTACACCTTC. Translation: CSVGPDNDYGYTF.

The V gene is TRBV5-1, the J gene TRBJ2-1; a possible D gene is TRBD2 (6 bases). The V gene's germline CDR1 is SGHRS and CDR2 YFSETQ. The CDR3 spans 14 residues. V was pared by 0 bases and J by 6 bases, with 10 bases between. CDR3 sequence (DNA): TGCGCCAGCAGCTTGGCCACCGGGAGCAATGAGCAGTTCTTC. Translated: CASSLATGSNEQFF. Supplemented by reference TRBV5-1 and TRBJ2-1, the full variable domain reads KAGVTQTPRYLIKTRGQQVTLSCSPISGHRSVSWYQQTPGQGLQFLFEYFSETQRNKGNFPGRFSGRQFSNSRSEMNVSTLELGDSALYLCASSLATGSNEQFFGPGTRLTVL.

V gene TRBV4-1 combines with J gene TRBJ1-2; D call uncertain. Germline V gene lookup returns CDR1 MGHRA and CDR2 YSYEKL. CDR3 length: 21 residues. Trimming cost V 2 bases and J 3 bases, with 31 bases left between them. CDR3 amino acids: CASSQSRRTDDVLLDYYGYTF. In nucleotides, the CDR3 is TGCGCCAGCAGCCAAAGCAGGAGGACGGATGACGTACTATTAGATTACTATGGCTACACCTTC.

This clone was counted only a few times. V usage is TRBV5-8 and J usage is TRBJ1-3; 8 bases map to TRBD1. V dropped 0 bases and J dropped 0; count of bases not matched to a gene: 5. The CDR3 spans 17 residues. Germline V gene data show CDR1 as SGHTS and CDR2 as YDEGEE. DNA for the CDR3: TGTGCCAGCAGCTTGGACGGACAGGGTTACTCTGGAAACACCATATATTTT. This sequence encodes CASSLDGQGYSGNTIYF.

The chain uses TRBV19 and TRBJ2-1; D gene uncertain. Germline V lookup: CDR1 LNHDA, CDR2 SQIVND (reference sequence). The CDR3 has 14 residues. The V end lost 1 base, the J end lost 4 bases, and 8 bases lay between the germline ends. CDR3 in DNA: TGTGCCAGTAGTATAGTGTCCGGGTACAATGAGCAGTTCTTC. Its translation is CASSIVSGYNEQFF.

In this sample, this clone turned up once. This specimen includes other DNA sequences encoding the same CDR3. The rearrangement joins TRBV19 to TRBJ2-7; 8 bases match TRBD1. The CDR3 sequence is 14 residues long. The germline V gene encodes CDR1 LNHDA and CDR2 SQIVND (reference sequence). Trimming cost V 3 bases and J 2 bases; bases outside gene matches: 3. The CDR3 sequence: CASSMGTGTYEQYF. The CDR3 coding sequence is TGTGCCAGTAGTATGGGGACAGGAACCTACGAGCAGTACTTC.

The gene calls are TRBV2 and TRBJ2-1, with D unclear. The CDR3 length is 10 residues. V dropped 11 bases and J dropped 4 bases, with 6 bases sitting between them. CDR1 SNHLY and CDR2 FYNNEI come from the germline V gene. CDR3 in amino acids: CAVAYNEQFF. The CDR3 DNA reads TGTGCCGTAGCATACAATGAGCAGTTCTTC.

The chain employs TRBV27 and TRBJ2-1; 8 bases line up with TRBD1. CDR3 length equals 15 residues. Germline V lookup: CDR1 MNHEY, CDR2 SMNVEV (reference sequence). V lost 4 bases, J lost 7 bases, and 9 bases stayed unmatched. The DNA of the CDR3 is TGTGCCAGCAGTTCCCCACGGGACAGGAGGAATGAGCAGTTCTTC. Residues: CASSSPRDRRNEQFF.

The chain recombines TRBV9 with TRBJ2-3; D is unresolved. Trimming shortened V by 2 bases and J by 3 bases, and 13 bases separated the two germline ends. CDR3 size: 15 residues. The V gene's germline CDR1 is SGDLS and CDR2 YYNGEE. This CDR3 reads CASSVHLYPTDTQYF. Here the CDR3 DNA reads TGTGCCAGCAGCGTCCATCTCTATCCAACAGATACGCAGTATTTT. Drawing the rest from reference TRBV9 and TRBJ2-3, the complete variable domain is DSGVTQTPKHLITATGQRVTLRCSPRSGDLSVYWYQQSLDQGLQFLIQYYNGEERAKGNILERFSAQQFPDLHSELNLSSLELGDSALYFCASSVHLYPTDTQYFGPGTRLTVL.